Listed below are T cell receptor beta chains from one sample, sequenced in a study of T-cell reconstitution after alpha-beta-depleted transplantation in children. MiXCR, applied by TCRdb to the PCR reads, yields one record per CDR3 protein. The table has 250,000 to 350,000 distinct CDR3 sequences, 20% to 30% seen once; the top ten hold around 9.9%. The sequencing here drew on PBMCs, mostly from graft donor cells, taken 180 days after TCRalphabeta/CD19-depleted stem cell transplant. The receptors come from a male patient younger than 18 who had a stem cell transplant for acute lymphoblastic leukemia, so the T cells may come from the graft donor. The CDR3 runs from the conserved cysteine through the conserved F or W. A D gene is named only where the DNA matches it firmly. Clone size, where shown, is once, few, many, or a class for clones that have expanded.

J gene	D gene	clone size	CDR3 length	V gene	CDR3 DNA	CDR3 protein
TRBJ2-7	TRBD2	NA	15	TRBV27	TGTGCCAGCAGTGCGCTAGCGGGAGGCTCCTACGAGCAGTACTTC	CASSALAGGSYEQYF
TRBJ1-5	NA	NA	12	TRBV25-1	TGTGCCAGCAGTGACTACGGGCAGCCCCAGCATTTT	CASSDYGQPQHF
TRBJ2-5	NA	few	15	TRBV7-9	TGTGCCAGCAGCTACGGACTTCGGTTACAAGAGACCCAGTACTTC	CASSYGLRLQETQYF
TRBJ2-1	NA	NA	14	TRBV19	TGTGCCAGTAGACTGAGGGGCTCCTACAATGAGCAGTTCTTC	CASRLRGSYNEQFF
TRBJ1-1	NA	NA	16	TRBV20-1	TGCAGTGCTAGAGATGTGAGGGGTGGGATGGACACTGAAGCTTTCTTT	CSARDVRGGMDTEAFF
TRBJ1-4	NA	few	16	TRBV9	TGTGCCAGCAGACGAGAAGGGGGGCTCTCAGGAGAAAAACTGTTTTTT	CASRREGGLSGEKLFF
TRBJ2-7	NA	few	10	TRBV6-6	TGTGCCAGCGCTAGCTACGAGCAGTACTTC	CASASYEQYF
TRBJ1-1	NA	NA	14	TRBV20-1	TGCAGTGCTAGAGTTTGGGAGCACCACACTGAAGCTTTCTTT	CSARVWEHHTEAFF
TRBJ2-1	TRBD2	NA	15	TRBV20-1	TGCAGTGCTCCCCAAGCGGGAGAGGGCTACAATGAGCAGTTCTTC	CSAPQAGEGYNEQFF
TRBJ2-7	NA	NA	12	TRBV20-1	TGCAGTGCTAGAGGCCCAACCTACGAGCAGTACTTC	CSARGPTYEQYF
TRBJ2-1	TRBD2	NA	15	TRBV2	TGTGCCAGCAAACTAGCGGGAGTCCTCTACAATGAGCAGTTCTTC	CASKLAGVLYNEQFF
TRBJ2-1	NA	few	12	TRBV7-7	TGTGCCAGCAGCCCAGCTACAGGGGAGCAGTTCTTC	CASSPATGEQFF
TRBJ2-6	NA	many	18	TRBV5-5	TGTGCCAGCAGCTTGGTTGGTAGCAGCCACCCTGGGGCCAACGTCCTGACTTTC	CASSLVGSSHPGANVLTF
TRBJ2-7	NA	many	15	TRBV21-1	TGTGCCAGCAGCAAATCCCAAAAGGGGTCCTACGAGCAGTACTTC	CASSKSQKGSYEQYF
TRBJ2-2	TRBD1	NA	15	TRBV9	TGTGCCAGCAGCGTAGGGACAGGGAGTGCCGGGGAGCTGTTTTTT	CASSVGTGSAGELFF
TRBJ2-3	NA	NA	12	TRBV20-1	TGCAGAGCTTTAGGCTTCACAGATACGCAGTATTTT	CRALGFTDTQYF
TRBJ2-5	TRBD2	few	16	TRBV11-1	TGTGCCAGCAGCGACGGACTAGCGGGAGTGGGAGAGACCCAGTACTTC	CASSDGLAGVGETQYF
TRBJ2-7	NA	NA	14	TRBV5-1	TGCGCCAGCAGCTTGGTTTGGGGCACCTACGAGCAGTACTTC	CASSLVWGTYEQYF
TRBJ1-5	NA	few	15	TRBV4-1	TGCGCCAGCAGCCAAGTTGCCGGAAAAAATCAGCCCCAGCATTTT	CASSQVAGKNQPQHF
TRBJ2-2	TRBD2	NA	17	TRBV3-1	TGTGCCAGCAGCCACCTTCTAGCGGGAGATAACACCGGGGAGCTGTTTTTT	CASSHLLAGDNTGELFF
TRBJ1-6	NA	few	13	TRBV5-5	TGTGCCAGCAGCTTAGAGTTCGATTCACCCCTCCACTTT	CASSLEFDSPLHF
TRBJ2-7	NA	many	12	TRBV10-2	TGCGCCAGCAGTGAGTCGGCCAACGAGCAGTACTTC	CASSESANEQYF
TRBJ2-5	NA	few	13	TRBV12-3/TRBV12-4	TGTGCCAGCAGTTTAGGCAGGGCAGAGACCCAGTACTTC	CASSLGRAETQYF
TRBJ2-7	NA	NA	11	TRBV29-1	TGCAGCGTTGAAGGGACTCCCGAGCAGTACTTC	CSVEGTPEQYF
TRBJ2-7	NA	NA	14	TRBV5-6	TGTGCCAGCAGCGAAGGGCAGGGGTCCTACGAGCAGTACTTC	CASSEGQGSYEQYF
TRBJ2-1	TRBD2	NA	16	TRBV18	TGTGCCAGCTCACCACTTTCTAGCGGGAGTGGCAATGAGCAGTTCTTC	CASSPLSSGSGNEQFF
TRBJ2-7	NA	few	14	TRBV21-1	TGTGCCAGCAGCAAGTCCGGGACCCCCTACGAGCAGTACTTC	CASSKSGTPYEQYF
TRBJ1-6	NA	NA	16	TRBV6-1	TGTGCCAGCACCCTTAACAGGAGCTCCTATAATTCACCCCTCCACTTT	CASTLNRSSYNSPLHF
TRBJ1-2	NA	once	13	TRBV30	TGTGCCTGGAGACCTACACAGAACTATGGCTACACCTTC	CAWRPTQNYGYTF
TRBJ2-2	NA	NA	15	TRBV5-1	TGCGCCAGCAGCTTGGTAACAGGGAACACCGGGGAGCTGTTTTTT	CASSLVTGNTGELFF
TRBJ2-3	TRBD1	NA	15	TRBV5-1	TGCGCCAGCAGCTTTGGAGACAGGGCCTATCCCAGGGAGTATTTT	CASSFGDRAYPREYF
TRBJ2-7	TRBD2	few	15	TRBV5-1	TGCGCCAGCAGTTCCAGCGGGAGGTCGTCCTACGAGCAGTACTTC	CASSSSGRSSYEQYF